This TCR beta chain was sequenced during a study of CXCR3-negative and CXCR3-positive naive CD8 T cells. Findings and caveats of the study: More hydrophobic TRB CDR3s were found in CXCR3-positive naive cells than in CXCR3-negative naive cells.

CDR3 length equals 14 residues. The germline V gene encodes CDR1 SEHNR and CDR2 FQNEAQ (reference sequence). UMI labels and 5' RACE were used to prepare the TRB cDNA libraries. TCRdb re-called the 5' RACE reads and shows each CDR3 protein once, DNA omitted. There are 130,000 to 150,000 distinct CDR3 sequences in the sample, with roughly 0.28% held by the top ten. A note on this clonotype: Antigen specificity is unknown.

The TCR originated in a human donor in good health. Some clones in this sample may be carry-over from other donors' samples. The source material was naive CXCR3+ CD8+ T cells from blood. Noted subset: CD45RO-CCR7+CD27+CD95- naive CD8+ T cells expressing CXCR3 (TNR3+). The J gene is TRBJ2-1, the V gene TRBV7-9; the TCRdb D gene call, TRBD1, has no DNA to confirm it. The CDR3 loop reads CATRDRDYYNEQFF.